This T cell receptor beta chain was observed in a study of blood T cells in healthy people across ages (dated by TCRdb to between 2014 and 2017). Context from the whole study: Template switching captured roughly one uniquely barcoded TCR beta cDNA molecule per two T cells in model experiments. The study measured age-related changes in TCR beta repertoire diversity using deep sequencing normalized with unique cDNA molecular identifiers. Four age groups were formed from the donors: young (average about 15 years), middle-aged (just under 40), aged (about 62) and long-lived (around 82). For two donors (one aged 18 to 30 and one aged 80 or older), the study analyzed two additional independent replicas of 1 million unique cDNA reads from the same blood draw.

General findings and caveats noted by the study authors: Bulk unsorted PBMC profiling prevented conclusive comparison of naive and antigen-experienced compartments. The percentage of naive T cells measured by flow cytometry correlated strongly with observed TCR beta diversity. The long-lived group showed more naive CD4+ T cells, fewer expanded clones and increased TCR diversity than the aged group, suggesting age selection. Because the CMV infection status of the donors was unknown, age-related changes in expanded clonotypes may potentially have been confounded. Estimates of total diversity based on one million sequenced T cells were considered lower bounds and underestimates. Observed TCR beta diversity per million T cells fell roughly linearly with age, and a significant reduction was already apparent by age around 36.

Donors were about 36 systemically healthy Caucasian individuals from Russia aged roughly 6 to 90 years. Approximately 10 milliliters of peripheral blood were collected from each donor into EDTA-treated Vacutainer tubes. Ficoll-Paque density-gradient centrifugation was used to isolate PBMCs, with at least 6 million obtained per sample. Trizol reagent was used to extract total RNA from PBMCs, with at least 6 micrograms per sample. For every donor, flow cytometry on a PBMC aliquot measured the percentage of naive CD45RAhigh/CD27high T cells. On this clonotype itself: Its antigen is still unknown. There are no base qualities to consult, and no much larger clone falls within one base.

The germline V gene specifies MNHNS as CDR1 and SASEGT as CDR2. Trimming removed 2 bases from V and 15 bases from J, leaving 14 bases between the germline ends. Spanning cysteine to phenylalanine, the CDR3 consists of 12 amino acids. Of the read, only the CDR3 DNA is kept; its 36 bases are in frame from base 1. Library preparation used 5' RACE. TCRdb shows the sequencer as Illumina HiSeq 2500. The second PCR ran for roughly 6 to 11 cycles and used a J-beta primer mix along with a sample-barcoded 5' primer. A template-switch 5' adaptor carrying 12 random nucleotides introduced a unique molecular identifier onto each TCR beta cDNA molecule. Each sample yielded at least 3 million CDR3-containing paired-end reads. All of the RNA was converted into first-strand cDNA using the Mint cDNA synthesis kit, with a TRBC-specific oligonucleotide serving as the primer. Following uracil-DNA glycosylase treatment, a first 18-cycle PCR with universal primers M1SS and BC2_uni_R was performed on all cDNA. In the original analysis: Normalization of each sample was performed by random selection of 1 million high-quality reads, each carrying a distinct molecular identifier. Instead of being binned into consensus sequences, reads that shared molecular identifiers were thrown out. MiTCR, set to a Q25 quality threshold and the strictest error-elimination algorithm, was used for CDR3 identification, clonotype clustering and error correction. A nonparametric unseen species model using Euler transformation provided a lower-bound estimate of total TCR beta diversity. TCRdb applied fastp at Q25 and MiXCR to the public reads, then kept only in-frame beta chains. Merged by CDR3 protein, the rows form single entries marked with the most common genes and DNA. Clone size and V and J calls follow TCRdb, not the original study. This sample comprises under 1,100,000 distinct CDR3 sequences, 20% to 25% of them detected only once. 0.65% to 0.95% of the sample lies in the top ten.

This same sample was also part of a study on T cells of mothers and their children. The second study's authors report: Nine systemically healthy Caucasian individuals, comprising three mothers and their six children, were included as donors. cDNA synthesis used all of the extracted RNA, with roughly 1.5 ug of RNA in each 15 ul reaction. In the second PCR, sample barcodes and 2-4 random nucleotides were introduced via the M1S primer. Over 9 million TCR beta CDR3 reads came from each mother, compared with about 3.2 million reads from each child. TCR recombination output is similarly shaped by thymic selection in related and unrelated pairs, with a minor effect exerted by inherited differences. Normalized repertoire overlap was always found to be slightly, but never significantly, higher in related mother-child pairs than in unrelated mother-child pairs. No persistent microchimeric T cell clones were found, with a detection sensitivity of roughly 92 clones per million clonotypes. To look for features that set related mother-child pairs apart from unrelated individuals, the researchers ran deep NGS to compare the TCR beta repertoires of mothers and children. The mean age was roughly 40 +/- 4 years for the mothers and around 10 +/- 4 years for the children. Libraries were sequenced on Illumina HiSeq 2000 with 100+100 nt paired-end reads after adapter ligation with NEBNext reagents. To prevent cross-contamination, the mother and child libraries were prepared a month apart and were sequenced in separate runs. For each donor, somewhere between roughly 450,000 and 2,000,000 distinct TCR beta clonotypes were identified. Naive TCR beta clonotypes were estimated from low-frequency clonotypes matched to each donor's FACS-determined naive share, without sorting.

Sequenced material: blood. The source is a girl aged 2-10 years in good health. The sequence is built from TRBV6-1 and TRBJ2-1, with the D assignment possibly TRBD1 or TRBD2, given 5 matching bases for each. The DNA sequence reads TGTGCCAGCAGTGAATGGCCGAGGGGTCCGTTCTTC. This translates into CASSEWPRGPFF.